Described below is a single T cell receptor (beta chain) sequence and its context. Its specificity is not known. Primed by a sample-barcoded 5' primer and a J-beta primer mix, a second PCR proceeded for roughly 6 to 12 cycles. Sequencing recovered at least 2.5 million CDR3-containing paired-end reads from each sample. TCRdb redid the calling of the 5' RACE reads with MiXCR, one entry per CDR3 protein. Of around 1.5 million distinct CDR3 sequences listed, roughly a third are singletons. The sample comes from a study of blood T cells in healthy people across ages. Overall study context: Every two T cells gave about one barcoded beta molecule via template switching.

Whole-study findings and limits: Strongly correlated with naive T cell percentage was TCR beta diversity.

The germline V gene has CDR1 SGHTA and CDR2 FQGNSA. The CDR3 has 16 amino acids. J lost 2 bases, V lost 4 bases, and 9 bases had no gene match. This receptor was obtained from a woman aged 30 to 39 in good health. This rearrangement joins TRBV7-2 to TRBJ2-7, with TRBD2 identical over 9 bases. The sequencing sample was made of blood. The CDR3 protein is CASSSVATSGTYEQYF. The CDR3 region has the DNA TGTGCCAGCAGCTCAGTAGCGACTAGCGGAACCTACGAGCAGTACTTC.